This T cell receptor (beta chain) was identified during a study of CD8+ T cells in alopecia areata. Study-wide results and limits: Many expanded lesional clones persisted in scalp and blood during tofacitinib treatment.

Germline trimming cut 5 bases from V and 1 base from J; bases unmatched to any gene: 5. Germline V gives CDR1 SGHDT, CDR2 YYEEEE. CDR3 length: 16 amino acids. Extracted from the samples, RNA was reverse transcribed into cDNA to serve as the sequencing template. Repertoires were generated with immunoSEQ multiplex PCR, while TCRdb's copy carries only in-frame clones and drops some. The sample shows about 200,000 clones, less than 65% of them seen only once. Treatment described: oral pan-JAK inhibitor, 5-10 mg twice daily. Collection of lesional scalp punch biopsies and peripheral blood was performed in alopecia areata patients. A remark on this clone: Its specificity is not known.

The rearrangement joins TRBV5-6 to TRBJ1-6; 8 bases are shared with TRBD1. Material: CD4+ T cells sorted from blood, obtained at week 4, from a patient treated with tofacitinib. The sequence came from a human donor with alopecia areata. The CDR3 nucleotides are TGTGCCAGCAGTTTACAGGGGGGATCCTATAATTCACCCCTCCACTTT. It encodes CASSLQGGSYNSPLHF.